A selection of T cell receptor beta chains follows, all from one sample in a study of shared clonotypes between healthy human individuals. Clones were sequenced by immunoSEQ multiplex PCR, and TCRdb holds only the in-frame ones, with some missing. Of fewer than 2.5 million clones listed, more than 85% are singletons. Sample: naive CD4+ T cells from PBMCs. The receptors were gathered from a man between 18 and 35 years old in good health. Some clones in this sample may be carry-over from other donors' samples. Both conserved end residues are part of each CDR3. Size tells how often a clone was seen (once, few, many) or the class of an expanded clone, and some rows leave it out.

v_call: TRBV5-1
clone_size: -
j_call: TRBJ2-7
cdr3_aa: CASSLSGDSYEQYF

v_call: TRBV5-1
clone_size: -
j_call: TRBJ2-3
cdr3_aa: CASGQLAATGDTQYF

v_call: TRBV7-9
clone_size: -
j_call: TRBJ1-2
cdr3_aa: CASSQGQGFGYTF

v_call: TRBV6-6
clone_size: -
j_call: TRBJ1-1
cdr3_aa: CASRVAGEGSEAFF

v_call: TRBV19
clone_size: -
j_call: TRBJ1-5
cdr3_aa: CASSLETVSNQPQHF

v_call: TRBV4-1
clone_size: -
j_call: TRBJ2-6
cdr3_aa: CASSQDHGPRGTGANVLTF

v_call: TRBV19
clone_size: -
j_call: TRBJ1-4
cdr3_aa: CASSITPLWREKLFF

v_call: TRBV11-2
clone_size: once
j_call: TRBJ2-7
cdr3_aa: CASSPRALIYEQYF

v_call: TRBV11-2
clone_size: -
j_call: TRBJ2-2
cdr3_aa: CASSPQAGPWGELFF

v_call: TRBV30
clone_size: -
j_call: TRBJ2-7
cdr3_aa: CAWSVTGTGGALQYF

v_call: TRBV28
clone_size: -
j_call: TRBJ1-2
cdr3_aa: CASSERAGGNYGYTF

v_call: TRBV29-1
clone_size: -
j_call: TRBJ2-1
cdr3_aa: CSVDGTVSYNEQFF

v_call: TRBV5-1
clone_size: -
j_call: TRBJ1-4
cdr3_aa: CASSPEGAQGEKLFF

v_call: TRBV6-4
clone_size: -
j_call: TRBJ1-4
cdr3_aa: CAIRDAGSEKLFF

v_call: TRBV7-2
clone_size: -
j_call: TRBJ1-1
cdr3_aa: CASSPGTANTEAFF

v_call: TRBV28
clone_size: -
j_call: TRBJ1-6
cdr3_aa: CASSPPRPHF

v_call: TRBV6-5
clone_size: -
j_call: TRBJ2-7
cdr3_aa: CASSYHSGSSYEQYF

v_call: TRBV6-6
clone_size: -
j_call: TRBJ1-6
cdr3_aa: CASRTHGNSPLHF

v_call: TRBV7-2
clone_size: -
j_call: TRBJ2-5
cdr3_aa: CASSLVVGVGETQYF

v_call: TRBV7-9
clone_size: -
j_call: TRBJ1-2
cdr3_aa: CASSLNRGRGYGYTF

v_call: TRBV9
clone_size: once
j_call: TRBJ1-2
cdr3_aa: CASSPKLGANYGYTF

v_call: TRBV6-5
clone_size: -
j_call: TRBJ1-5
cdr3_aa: CASSPTNGGEPQHF

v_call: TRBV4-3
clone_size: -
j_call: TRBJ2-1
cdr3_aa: CASNPRTSGTYNEQFF

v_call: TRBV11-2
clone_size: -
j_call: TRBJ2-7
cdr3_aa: CASSPRRVAYEQYF

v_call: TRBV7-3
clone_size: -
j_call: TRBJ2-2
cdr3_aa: CASSPGQGVNTGELFF

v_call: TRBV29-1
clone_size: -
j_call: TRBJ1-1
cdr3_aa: CSVNRGPNTEAFF

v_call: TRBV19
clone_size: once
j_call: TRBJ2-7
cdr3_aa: CASSLEAGSSYEQYF

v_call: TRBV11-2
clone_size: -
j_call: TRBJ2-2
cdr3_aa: CASSSRRVAGRTGELFF

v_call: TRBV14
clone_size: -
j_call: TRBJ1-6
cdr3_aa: CASSQGRAALLNSPLHF

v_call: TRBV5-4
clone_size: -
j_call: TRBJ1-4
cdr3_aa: CASSRGQERDNEKLFF

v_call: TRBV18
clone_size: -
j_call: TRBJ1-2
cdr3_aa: CASSPPGGNGYTF

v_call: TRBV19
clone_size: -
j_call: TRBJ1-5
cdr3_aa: CASSPDRAGNQPQHF

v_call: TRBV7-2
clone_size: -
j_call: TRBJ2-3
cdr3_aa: CASSSTGWADTQYF

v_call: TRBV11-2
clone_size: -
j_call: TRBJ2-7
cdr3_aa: CASSSTYEQYF

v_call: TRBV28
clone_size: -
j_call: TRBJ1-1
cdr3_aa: CASSPGHRGGTEAFF

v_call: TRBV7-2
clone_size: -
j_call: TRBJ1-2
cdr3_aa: CASSLKGQAGTYTF

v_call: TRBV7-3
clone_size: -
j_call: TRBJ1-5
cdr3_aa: CASRVGPDSRFSNQPQHF

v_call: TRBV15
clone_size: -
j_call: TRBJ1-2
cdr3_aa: CATSRDKGPGRGYTF

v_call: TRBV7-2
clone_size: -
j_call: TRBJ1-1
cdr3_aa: CASRDGSGTNTEAFF

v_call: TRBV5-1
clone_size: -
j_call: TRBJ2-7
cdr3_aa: CASSQDRGLMSEQYF